The clone carrying this TCR beta chain came up once. Its antigen is not known. The sample comes from a study of cytomegalovirus exposure and HLA in healthy donors. Amplification used 60 Vbeta primers and 13 Jbeta primers. The table came from immunoSEQ multiplex PCR; TCRdb's copy has only in-frame clones and leaves some out. Found here are 110,000 or so clones, about 68% of them singletons; the top ten hold around 4%. Study-level results: The authors considered a cluster of highly shared sequence variants likely to be a sequencing artifact.

Material for sequencing was PBMCs. The receptor comes from a woman in her 40s in good health and CMV-seropositive.

The CDR3 bases are TGTGCCAGCAGTCCCAGGGCTTCCAGGGCTGGTAATCTCGAGCAGTACTTC. Protein sequence: CASSPRASRAGNLEQYF. The V and J genes are TRBV27 and TRBJ2-7, with D perhaps TRBD1 (5 bases). CDR1 and CDR2 from the germline V gene are MNHEY and SMNVEV (reference sequence). This CDR3 is 17 amino acids long. V dropped 5 bases and J dropped 6 bases, with 26 bases sitting between them.